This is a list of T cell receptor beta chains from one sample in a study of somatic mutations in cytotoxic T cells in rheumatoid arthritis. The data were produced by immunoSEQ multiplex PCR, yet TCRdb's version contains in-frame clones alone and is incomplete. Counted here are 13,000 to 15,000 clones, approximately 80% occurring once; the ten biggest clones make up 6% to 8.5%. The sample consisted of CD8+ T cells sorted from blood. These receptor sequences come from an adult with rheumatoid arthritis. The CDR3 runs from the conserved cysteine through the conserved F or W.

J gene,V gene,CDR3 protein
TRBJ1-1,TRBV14,CASSQWTHEAFF
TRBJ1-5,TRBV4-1,CASSQYAGNGNQPQHF
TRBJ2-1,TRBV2,CASEGNEQFF
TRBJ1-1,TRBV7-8,CASSLSTPRTEAFF
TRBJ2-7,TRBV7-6,CASSVGSYYEQYF
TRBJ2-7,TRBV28,CASSLGRDSYYEQYF
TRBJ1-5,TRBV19,CASSSPTEYSNQPQHF
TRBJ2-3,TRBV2,CASRSGGYTSTDTQYF
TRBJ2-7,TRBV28,CASSQDRVQGTYEQYF
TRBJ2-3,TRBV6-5,CASSYSGSAQYF
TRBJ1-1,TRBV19,CASSIAVTLNTEAFF
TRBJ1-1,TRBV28,CASSLTVRNTEAFF
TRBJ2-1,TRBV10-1,CASSSESYNEQFF
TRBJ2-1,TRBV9,CASSTTSGRGTYNEQFF
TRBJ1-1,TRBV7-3,CASSGGTGETEAFF
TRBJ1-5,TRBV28,CASSLAPGGNQPQHF
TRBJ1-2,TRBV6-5,CASSYSGSTNYGYTF
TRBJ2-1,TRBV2,CASSGELDMDNEQFF
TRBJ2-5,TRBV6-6,CASSYPGWETQYF
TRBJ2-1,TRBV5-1,CASSLDSYNEQFF
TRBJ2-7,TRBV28,CASRLSFDSYEQYF
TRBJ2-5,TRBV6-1,CASRGLAGPIETQYF
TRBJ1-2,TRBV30,CAWSPPDRPNYGYTF